The rows below give T cell receptor beta chains drawn from one sample of a study of blood T cells in healthy people across ages. One entry per CDR3 protein, called by TCRdb with MiXCR from the 5' RACE reads. Among about 1.1 million distinct CDR3 sequences listed, 35% to 40% were seen once. The sample was blood. These receptors came from a man between 18 and 29 years old in good health. The CDR3 runs from the conserved cysteine through the conserved F or W. A D gene is named only where the DNA matches it firmly. Size is stated for part of the rows, as once, few or many counts, or as a class when the clone is expanded.

D gene: .
V gene: TRBV7-9
J gene: TRBJ1-1
clone size: .
CDR3 protein: CASSPHSTEAFF
CDR3 DNA: TGTGCCAGCAGCCCTCATAGCACTGAAGCTTTCTTT

D gene: TRBD2
V gene: TRBV7-9
J gene: TRBJ2-5
clone size: once
CDR3 protein: CATDRTLAGAPETQYF
CDR3 DNA: TGTGCCACCGACCGTACCCTAGCGGGAGCCCCGGAGACCCAGTACTTC

D gene: TRBD2
V gene: TRBV7-9
J gene: TRBJ2-3
clone size: .
CDR3 protein: CASSPRGASGGSTDTQYF
CDR3 DNA: TGTGCCAGCAGTCCTAGAGGGGCTAGCGGGGGCAGCACAGATACGCAGTATTTT

D gene: .
V gene: TRBV6-2/TRBV6-3
J gene: TRBJ2-1
clone size: .
CDR3 protein: CASFGPPDNEQFF
CDR3 DNA: TGTGCCAGCTTTGGACCTCCTGACAATGAGCAGTTCTTC

D gene: TRBD2
V gene: TRBV7-2
J gene: TRBJ2-3
clone size: .
CDR3 protein: CASSLPSGAPEVSTDTQYF
CDR3 DNA: TGTGCCAGCAGCTTACCTAGCGGGGCCCCCGAGGTGAGCACAGATACGCAGTATTTT

D gene: .
V gene: TRBV7-2
J gene: TRBJ1-4
clone size: few
CDR3 protein: CASNRGRDNEKLFF
CDR3 DNA: TGTGCCAGCAACCGTGGGAGGGATAATGAAAAACTGTTTTTT

D gene: TRBD1
V gene: TRBV11-2
J gene: TRBJ2-5
clone size: .
CDR3 protein: CASSLKTGGRETQYF
CDR3 DNA: TGTGCCAGCAGCTTAAAAACAGGGGGCAGGGAGACCCAGTACTTC

D gene: TRBD1
V gene: TRBV12-3/TRBV12-4
J gene: TRBJ2-5
clone size: .
CDR3 protein: CASSGGQGQETQYF
CDR3 DNA: TGTGCCAGCAGTGGGGGACAGGGGCAAGAGACCCAGTACTTC

D gene: TRBD1
V gene: TRBV6-2/TRBV6-3
J gene: TRBJ2-3
clone size: .
CDR3 protein: CASSFGQEADTQYF
CDR3 DNA: TGTGCCAGCAGTTTCGGACAGGAAGCAGATACGCAGTATTTT

D gene: .
V gene: TRBV7-2
J gene: TRBJ2-1
clone size: few
CDR3 protein: CASKYGPSYNEQFF
CDR3 DNA: TGTGCCAGCAAATATGGCCCCTCCTACAATGAGCAGTTCTTC

D gene: .
V gene: TRBV7-2
J gene: TRBJ1-2
clone size: few
CDR3 protein: CASSLGSQNYGYTF
CDR3 DNA: TGTGCCAGCAGCTTAGGTAGTCAGAACTATGGCTACACCTTC

D gene: .
V gene: TRBV3-1
J gene: TRBJ1-5
clone size: few
CDR3 protein: CASSLGHPQPQHF
CDR3 DNA: TGTGCCAGCAGCCTTGGACATCCCCAGCCCCAGCATTTT

D gene: .
V gene: TRBV7-2
J gene: TRBJ2-5
clone size: .
CDR3 protein: CASSLMAEETQYF
CDR3 DNA: TGTGCCAGCAGCTTGATGGCAGAAGAGACCCAGTACTTC

D gene: TRBD2
V gene: TRBV4-3
J gene: TRBJ2-1
clone size: .
CDR3 protein: CASSQEVGGGFDEQFF
CDR3 DNA: TGCGCCAGCAGCCAAGAGGTCGGCGGGGGGTTCGACGAGCAGTTCTTC

D gene: .
V gene: TRBV12-3/TRBV12-4
J gene: TRBJ2-7
clone size: few
CDR3 protein: CASSLAAGGIPYEQYF
CDR3 DNA: TGTGCCAGCAGTTTAGCGGCCGGGGGCATTCCCTACGAGCAGTACTTC

D gene: .
V gene: TRBV27
J gene: TRBJ2-3
clone size: many
CDR3 protein: CASMGPDTQYF
CDR3 DNA: TGTGCCAGCATGGGTCCAGATACGCAGTATTTT

D gene: .
V gene: TRBV12-3/TRBV12-4
J gene: TRBJ1-5
clone size: few
CDR3 protein: CASSFFEGGNQPQHF
CDR3 DNA: TGTGCCAGCAGTTTCTTTGAGGGGGGCAATCAGCCCCAGCATTTT

D gene: .
V gene: TRBV21-1
J gene: TRBJ2-3
clone size: .
CDR3 protein: CASSRAGMRDTQYF
CDR3 DNA: TGTGCCAGCAGCAGGGCCGGGATGAGGGATACGCAGTATTTT

D gene: .
V gene: TRBV20-1
J gene: TRBJ1-1
clone size: .
CDR3 protein: CSAPGARRGNTEAFF
CDR3 DNA: TGCAGTGCACCCGGGGCCCGTAGGGGAAACACTGAAGCTTTCTTT

D gene: .
V gene: TRBV6-6
J gene: TRBJ1-4
clone size: .
CDR3 protein: CASSPVAYNEKLFF
CDR3 DNA: TGTGCCAGCAGTCCCGTAGCCTATAATGAAAAACTGTTTTTT

D gene: .
V gene: TRBV5-1
J gene: TRBJ1-2
clone size: many
CDR3 protein: CASSLERDYGYTF
CDR3 DNA: TGCGCCAGCAGCTTGGAGAGAGACTATGGCTACACCTTC

D gene: .
V gene: TRBV28
J gene: TRBJ1-4
clone size: few
CDR3 protein: CAIKEAATNEKLFF
CDR3 DNA: TGTGCCATTAAAGAGGCGGCAACTAATGAAAAACTGTTTTTT

D gene: TRBD2
V gene: TRBV20-1
J gene: TRBJ2-4
clone size: .
CDR3 protein: CSALGGLAVNIQYF
CDR3 DNA: TGCAGTGCTTTGGGAGGGCTAGCGGTAAACATTCAGTACTTC

D gene: .
V gene: TRBV5-1
J gene: TRBJ2-7
clone size: .
CDR3 protein: CASSSLQGWNEQYF
CDR3 DNA: TGCGCCAGCAGCTCCTTACAGGGTTGGAATGAGCAGTACTTC